The rows below give T cell receptor beta chains drawn from one sample of a study of blood T cell repertoires in COVID-19. The protocol was immunoSEQ multiplex PCR, while the TCRdb copy is restricted to in-frame clones and leaves out a portion. The sample records a few hundred thousand clones, around nine tenths being singletons. The sequenced sample was PBMCs or T cells enriched from blood (not recorded which). These receptors all stem from a woman in her twenties or thirties who had been exposed to COVID-19. Both conserved end residues are trimmed from each CDR3.

cdr3_length: 11; v_call: TRBV29-1; j_call: TRBJ2-7; cdr3_aa: SVAAGSSYEQY
cdr3_length: 13; v_call: TRBV23-1; j_call: TRBJ2-2; cdr3_aa: ASSQSLGGIGELF
cdr3_length: 12; v_call: TRBV7-8; j_call: TRBJ2-7; cdr3_aa: ASSPSGGAYEQY
cdr3_length: 10; v_call: TRBV29-1; j_call: TRBJ2-6; cdr3_aa: SVLSGANVLT
cdr3_length: 13; v_call: TRBV28; j_call: TRBJ2-7; cdr3_aa: ASTNRGTGGYEQY
cdr3_length: 11; v_call: TRBV2; j_call: TRBJ1-1; cdr3_aa: ASPWGQNTEAF
cdr3_length: 12; v_call: TRBV19; j_call: TRBJ1-4; cdr3_aa: ASSPGTGAEKLF
cdr3_length: 13; v_call: TRBV18; j_call: TRBJ2-5; cdr3_aa: ASSPVGTTQETQY
cdr3_length: 13; v_call: TRBV11-3; j_call: TRBJ2-1; cdr3_aa: ASTKSSGRMNEQF
cdr3_length: 14; v_call: TRBV10-3; j_call: TRBJ2-5; cdr3_aa: AIRAGTGIGQETQY
cdr3_length: 9; v_call: TRBV27; j_call: TRBJ2-7; cdr3_aa: ASSRGYEQY